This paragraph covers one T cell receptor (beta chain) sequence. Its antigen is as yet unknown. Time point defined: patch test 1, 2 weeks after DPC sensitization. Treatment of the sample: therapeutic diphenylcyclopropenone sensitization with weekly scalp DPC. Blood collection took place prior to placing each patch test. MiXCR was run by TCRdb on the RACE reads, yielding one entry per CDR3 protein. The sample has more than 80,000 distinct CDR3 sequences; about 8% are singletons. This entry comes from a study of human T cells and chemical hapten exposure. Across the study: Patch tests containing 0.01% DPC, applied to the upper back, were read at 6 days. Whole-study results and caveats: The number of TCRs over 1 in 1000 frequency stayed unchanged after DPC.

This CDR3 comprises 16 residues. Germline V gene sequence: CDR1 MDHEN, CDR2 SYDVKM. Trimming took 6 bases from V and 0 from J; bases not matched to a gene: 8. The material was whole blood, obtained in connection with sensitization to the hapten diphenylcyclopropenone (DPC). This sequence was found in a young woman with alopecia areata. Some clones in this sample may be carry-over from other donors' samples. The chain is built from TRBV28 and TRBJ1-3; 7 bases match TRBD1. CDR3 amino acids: CASSQMGQLSGNTIYF. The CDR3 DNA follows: TGTGCCAGCAGCCAGATGGGACAGCTCTCTGGAAACACCATATATTTT.